The rows below give T cell receptor beta chains drawn from one sample of a study of blood T cells in healthy people across ages. TCRdb fed the 5' RACE reads into MiXCR, producing one record per CDR3 protein. Of under 2,000,000 distinct CDR3 sequences in the sample, just under 50% were seen once. The sequenced sample was blood. The source is a woman aged 40 to 50 in good health. Both conserved end residues are part of each CDR3. The D gene is left open where the match is weak.

TRBV5-1	TRBJ1-4	NA	CASSLDARANEKLFF
TRBV5-1	TRBJ2-5	NA	CASSLAAGATGETQYF
TRBV12-3/TRBV12-4	TRBJ2-3	NA	CASSRGMADTQYF
TRBV7-9	NA	TRBD1	CASSLYPGGDEQYF
TRBV4-2	TRBJ2-7	TRBD2	CASSQALESGGVQYF
TRBV6-1	TRBJ1-5	NA	CASSEVGLQQPQHF
TRBV4-3	NA	NA	CASSQGRGGGKDYEQYF
TRBV6-5	TRBJ1-6	NA	CATTLSSYNSPLHF
TRBV7-9	TRBJ1-2	NA	CASSRPGPNYGYTF
TRBV6-2/TRBV6-3	TRBJ2-1	TRBD1	CASRTGEDWEYNEQFF